This record concerns one TCR beta chain sequence. Antigen specificity is unknown. Time point in this sample: baseline, week 1 (first vaccination visit). Treatment of the sample: pre-vaccination baseline after standard-of-care therapy. The record originates from a study of a mutant IDH1 vaccine in newly diagnosed glioma. Whole-study context: Treated patients comprised about 60% males and about 40% females, mean age approximately 42 years. Previous treatment comprised radiotherapy, temozolomide, or both, mostly both. Notes on the study in general: Pseudoprogression seemingly bore no relation to changes in top peripheral T cell clonotypes.

Germline assignment: CDR1 SEHNR and CDR2 FQNEAQ (reference sequence). Deletions cut 4 bases from V and 0 bases from J, with 10 bases between. The CDR3 covers 16 residues. Some clones are missing from TCRdb's copy, which holds only in-frame ones; the method was immunoSEQ multiplex PCR. Counted here are about 70,000 clones, approximately 82% occurring once; the ten biggest clones make up about 4.5%. The clonotype comes from a woman aged 18-29 years with glioma. Some clones in this sample may be carry-over from other donors' samples. The V and J genes are TRBV7-9 and TRBJ2-6; D gene ambiguous. The input for sequencing was peripheral blood mononuclear cells (PBMCs), taken from a glioma patient treated with radiotherapy, temozolomide or both. In DNA, the CDR3 is TGTGCCAGCAGCTGGGCCTCTACCTCTGGGGCCAACGTCCTGACTTTC. It yields the protein CASSWASTSGANVLTF.